Listed here is a single T cell receptor (beta chain). The antigen remains undetermined. These data come from a study of vaccination and CD4 T cells after COVID-19. The sample's treatment: approximately 10-day PBMC culture with coronavirus spike peptide pools or control peptides (ViraFEST assay). ViraFEST used peptide pools to expand antigen-specific T cells before TCR sequencing. Negative selection enriched CD4+ T cells from cultures at nine to eleven days. Sequenced with the Oncomine TCR Beta short-read assay was DNA taken from cultured CD4+ T cells. TCRdb ran MiXCR on the PCR reads and lists one entry per CDR3 protein. The sample records 12,000 to 15,000 distinct CDR3 sequences, about 53% being singletons. Study observations and caveats: A nonsignificant median increase from about 22 to 38 SARS-CoV-2-reactive clonotypes was observed.

The length of the CDR3 is 17 residues. The sequencing here drew on CD4+ T cells from blood, cultured in vitro, taken before SARS-CoV-2 vaccination. The chain recombines TRBV21-1 with TRBJ1-2; the DNA was not used to check the table's D call, TRBD1. TRBV21-1 is a recognized pseudogene. The clonotype was recovered from a human donor who had recovered from COVID-19. CDR3 sequence: CASSKLESTGVDYGYTF. The CDR3 region has the DNA TGTGCCAGCAGCAAACTGGAATCGACAGGGGTGGACTATGGCTACACCTTC.